Listed below are T cell receptor beta chains from one sample, sequenced in a study of OX40 agonist ivuxolimab in advanced cancers. Clones were sequenced by immunoSEQ multiplex PCR, and TCRdb holds only the in-frame ones, with some missing. This sample has tens of thousands of clones, with over 70% found just once. This sample comprised CD4+ or CD8+ T cells sorted from blood, obtained in a trial of the OX40 agonist ivuxolimab. The source is an adult with an advanced solid tumor such as melanoma, head and neck, liver or kidney cancer. Both conserved end residues are part of each CDR3. The D gene is left open where the match is weak. The size entry is marked missing in some rows and otherwise reads once, few, many or a size class.

j_gene,v_gene,d_gene,abundance,CDR3aa,CDR3nt
TRBJ2-3,TRBV6-4,TRBD2,.,CASSATSGGADTQYF,TGTGCCAGCAGCGCAACTAGCGGGGGGGCGGATACGCAGTATTTT
TRBJ1-2,TRBV15,.,once,CATSRDEDEGYTF,TGTGCCACCAGCAGAGATGAGGACGAGGGATACACCTTC
TRBJ2-5,TRBV15,.,.,CATSRDDEGRETQYF,TGTGCCACCAGCAGAGATGATGAGGGGAGGGAGACCCAGTACTTC
TRBJ1-2,TRBV11-2,.,.,CASSSRDGYTF,TGTGCCAGCAGCTCCCGCGATGGCTACACCTTC
TRBJ2-1,TRBV7-8,TRBD1,.,CASSRSGQGSYNEQFF,TGTGCCAGCAGCCGTAGCGGACAGGGCTCATACAATGAGCAGTTCTTC
TRBJ1-1,TRBV2,TRBD1,.,CASLLQGATEAFF,TGTGCCAGCTTACTACAGGGGGCCACTGAAGCTTTCTTT
TRBJ2-7,TRBV6-6,.,.,CASTTGQSYEQYF,TGTGCCAGCACCACTGGACAGAGCTACGAGCAGTACTTC
TRBJ2-5,TRBV7-2,.,.,CASSFGRDSETQYF,TGTGCCAGCAGCTTTGGTCGGGACTCAGAGACCCAGTACTTC
TRBJ2-3,TRBV19,.,.,CASSRGGDTQYF,TGTGCCTCCTCAAGGGGGGGAGATACGCAGTATTTT
TRBJ2-3,TRBV29-1,TRBD2,once,CSVSHSGALAQYF,TGCAGCGTTTCTCATAGCGGGGCATTAGCGCAGTATTTT
TRBJ1-1,TRBV5-6,.,.,CASSPPHEAEAFF,TGTGCCAGCAGCCCCCCCCATGAGGCTGAAGCTTTCTTT
TRBJ2-7,TRBV6-6,TRBD2,.,CASSPPGGLVYEQYF,TGTGCCAGCAGCCCCCCGGGGGGTCTGGTCTACGAGCAGTACTTC
TRBJ2-1,TRBV28,TRBD2,.,CASSFPNLGSGSRNEQFF,TGTGCCAGCAGTTTCCCCAATCTAGGGAGCGGGAGCCGGAATGAGCAGTTCTTC
TRBJ1-6,TRBV6-6,.,.,CASSPDRERRFSLHF,TGTGCCAGCAGCCCCGACCGGGAACGTCGTTTTTCCCTCCACTTT
TRBJ2-3,TRBV14,TRBD2,.,CASSFSASGSADTQYF,TGTGCCAGCAGCTTTTCGGCTAGCGGGAGCGCAGATACGCAGTATTTT
TRBJ1-1,TRBV6-4,.,.,CASSDGQSTEAFF,TGTGCCAGCAGTGATGGCCAGAGCACTGAAGCTTTCTTT
TRBJ2-2,TRBV11-2,.,once,CASSLAGSLTGELFF,TGTGCCAGCAGCTTGGCAGGGTCACTCACCGGGGAGCTGTTTTTT
TRBJ2-3,TRBV7-2,TRBD2,.,CASSPGLAPDTQYF,TGTGCCAGCAGCCCGGGACTAGCCCCAGATACGCAGTATTTT